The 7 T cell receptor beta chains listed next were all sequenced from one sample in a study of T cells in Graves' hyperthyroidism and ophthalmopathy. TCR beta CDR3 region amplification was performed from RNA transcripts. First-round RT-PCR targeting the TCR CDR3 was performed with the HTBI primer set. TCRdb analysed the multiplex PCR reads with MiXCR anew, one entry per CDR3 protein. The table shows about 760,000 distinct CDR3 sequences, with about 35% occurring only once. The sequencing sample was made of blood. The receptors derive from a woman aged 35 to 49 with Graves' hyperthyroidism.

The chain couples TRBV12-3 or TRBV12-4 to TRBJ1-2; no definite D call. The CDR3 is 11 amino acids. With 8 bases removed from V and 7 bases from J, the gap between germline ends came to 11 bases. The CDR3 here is CASGNPGGYTF. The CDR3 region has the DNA TGTGCCAGCGGAAACCCTGGTGGCTACACCTTC.

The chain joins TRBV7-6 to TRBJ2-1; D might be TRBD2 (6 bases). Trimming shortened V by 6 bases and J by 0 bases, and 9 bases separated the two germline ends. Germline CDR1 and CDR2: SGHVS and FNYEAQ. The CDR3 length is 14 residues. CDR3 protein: CASRGDSSYNEQFF. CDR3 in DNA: TGTGCCAGCAGAGGGGACTCCTCCTACAATGAGCAGTTCTTC.

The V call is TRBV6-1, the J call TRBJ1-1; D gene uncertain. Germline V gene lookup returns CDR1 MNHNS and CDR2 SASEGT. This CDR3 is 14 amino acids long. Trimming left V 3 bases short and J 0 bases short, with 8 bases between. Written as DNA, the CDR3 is TGTGCCAGCAGTGATCTGGGGATGAACACTGAAGCTTTCTTT. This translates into CASSDLGMNTEAFF.

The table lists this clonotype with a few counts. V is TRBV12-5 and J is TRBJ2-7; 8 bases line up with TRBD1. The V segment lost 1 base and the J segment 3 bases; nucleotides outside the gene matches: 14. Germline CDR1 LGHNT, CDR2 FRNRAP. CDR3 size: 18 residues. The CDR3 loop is CASGLAPVLGTGHYEQYF. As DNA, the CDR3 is TGTGCTAGTGGTTTGGCGCCGGTTCTAGGGACAGGTCACTACGAGCAGTACTTC.

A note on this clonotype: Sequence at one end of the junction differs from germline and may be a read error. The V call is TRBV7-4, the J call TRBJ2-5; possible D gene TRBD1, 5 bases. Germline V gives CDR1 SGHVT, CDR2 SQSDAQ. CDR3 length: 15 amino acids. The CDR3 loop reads CASSSRPWGQEAQYF. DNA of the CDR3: TGTGCCAGCAGCAGCAGGCCCTGGGGCCAAGAGGCCCAGTACTTC.

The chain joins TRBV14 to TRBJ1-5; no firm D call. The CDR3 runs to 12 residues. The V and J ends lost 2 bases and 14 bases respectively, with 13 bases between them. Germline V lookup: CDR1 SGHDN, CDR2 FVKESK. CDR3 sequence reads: CASSQRERAKHF. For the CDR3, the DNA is TGTGCCAGCAGCCAACGGGAGCGGGCCAAGCATTTT.

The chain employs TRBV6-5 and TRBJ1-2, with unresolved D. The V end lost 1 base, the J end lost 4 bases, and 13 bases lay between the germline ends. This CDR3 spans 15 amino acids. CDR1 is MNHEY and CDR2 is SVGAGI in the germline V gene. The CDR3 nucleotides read TGTGCCAGCAGTTACTTCGTAACGCCAGCCTATGGCTACACCTTC. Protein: CASSYFVTPAYGYTF.